One sample yielded the 4 T cell receptor beta chains listed below, sequenced in a study of shared clonotypes between healthy human individuals. CD8 cells classed as naive were CD45RO-negative and positively selected for CCR7, excluding terminally differentiated effector memory CD45RA+ cells. Measured with immunoSEQ multiplex PCR; TCRdb has only the in-frame clones, and not every one. The sample has more than 500,000 clones; roughly 96% are singletons. Sequencing was carried out using naive CD8+ T cells sorted from blood. The source of these receptors is a woman in her twenties or thirties in good health.

This clone showed up just once. V and J are TRBV28 and TRBJ1-5; D unresolved. Looked up from germline, CDR1 is MDHEN and CDR2 is SYDVKM. The CDR3 runs 16 residues. With 2 bases removed from V and 0 bases from J, the gap between germline ends came to 11 bases. The CDR3 loop reads CASSLVLGYSNQPQHF. The CDR3, as DNA: TGTGCCAGCAGTTTAGTATTGGGGTATAGCAATCAGCCCCAGCATTTT.

This chain links TRBV12-2 with TRBJ2-7. TRBV12-2 is described as a pseudogene. The CDR3 sequence is 15 residues long. The CDR3 DNA sequence: TGTGCAAGTCGCCTTGGGTGGGCGGCCGCCTACGAGCAGTACTTC. Its translation: CASRLGWAAAYEQYF.

The genes are TRBV7-9 and TRBJ1-1, with 9 bases matching TRBD1. Germline CDR1 is SEHNR and CDR2 is FQNEAQ (reference sequence). The CDR3 spans 14 residues. V dropped 1 base and J dropped 8; count of bases not matched to a gene: 5. CDR3 DNA sequence: TGTGCCAGCAGCTTAGAGGGACAGGGATTGGAAGCTTTCTTT. Its protein product is CASSLEGQGLEAFF.

V gene TRBV6-5 combines with J gene TRBJ2-2; D is unclear. The ends were cut back, 0 bases at V and 1 base at J, with 3 bases in the middle. From germline, CDR1 is MNHEY and CDR2 SVGAGI. This CDR3 contains 14 residues. CDR3 bases: TGTGCCAGCAGTTACTCTAGGAACACCGGGGAGCTGTTTTTT. Translation gives CASSYSRNTGELFF.